This T cell receptor beta chain was captured in a study of T cell responses to AZD1222 COVID-19 vaccine. The study's findings and limits: Epitopes outside B.1.351 and B.1.1.7 mutated regions reportedly drew nearly half of spike TCRs. Researchers took repertoire samples only after the peak T cell response had come. Donors skewed white British and female; clonal diversity was possibly underestimated.

Data came from immunoSEQ multiplex PCR; TCRdb stores just in-frame clones and leaves some out. Here the sample spans more than 85,000 clones, 70% to 90% being singletons. Germline lookup yields CDR1 SGHDT and CDR2 YYEEEE. CDR3 length: 14 amino acids. Trimming removed 4 bases at V and 1 base at J, with 8 bases between. On this clone itself: Its antigen is still unknown.

This sample comprised peripheral blood, obtained on day 0 of AZD1222 vaccination. The receptor's source is an adult in good health. This chain joins TRBV5-6 and TRBJ2-2; the D is unclear. CDR3 bases: TGTGCCAGCAGCCGGCGACGGAACACCGGGGAGCTGTTTTTT. Protein sequence: CASSRRRNTGELFF.